One and the same sample provided the 25 T cell receptor beta chains below, sequenced in a study of cytomegalovirus exposure and HLA in healthy donors. With 60 Vbeta and 13 Jbeta primers, the PCR was carried out. Some clones are missing from TCRdb's copy, which holds only in-frame ones; the method was immunoSEQ multiplex PCR. The sample lists fewer than 150,000 clones, about 85% occurring once. Specimen: PBMCs. These receptor sequences come from a woman aged 30 to 39 in good health and CMV-seropositive.

The V gene is TRBV28, the J gene TRBJ2-7, with a possible D match to TRBD1 (5 bases). The CDR3 length is 13 residues. V was shortened by 8 bases and J by 2 bases, with 13 bases between the two germline ends. CDR1 and CDR2 from the germline V gene are MDHEN and SYDVKM. CDR3 loop: CASLRTLPYEQYF. CDR3 bases: TGTGCCAGCTTAAGGACATTACCCTACGAGCAGTACTTC.

The V and J genes are TRBV6-6 and TRBJ2-1; 7 nucleotides line up with TRBD2. Trimming cost V 4 bases and J 4 bases; bases outside gene matches: 10. The CDR3 extends over 16 amino acids. Germline CDR1 reads MNHNY; CDR2 reads SVGAGI (reference sequence). DNA for the CDR3: TGTGCCAGCAGTTCTGGGACTACCCCACGGTACAATGAGCAGTTCTTC. Its translation: CASSSGTTPRYNEQFF.

The V call is TRBV10-3, the J call TRBJ2-7; the D gene is possibly TRBD1 (5 bases). The CDR3 totals 15 residues. The V end was cut by 9 bases, the J end by 7 bases, with 25 bases between. The germline gives CDR1 ENHRY, CDR2 SYGVKD. The CDR3 reads CAINLPWDGAEEQYF. The CDR3 nucleotides read TGTGCCATAAACCTCCCATGGGATGGGGCGGAAGAGCAGTACTTC.

The chain is built from TRBV29-1 and TRBJ2-7, with TRBD2 matching over 13 bases. The CDR3 consists of 15 residues. V was pared by 5 bases and J by 3 bases, with 7 bases of the junction left unmatched. Germline values: CDR1 SQVTM, CDR2 ANQGSEA. The chain's CDR3 is CSVSMTSGGLYEQYF. In DNA, the CDR3 is TGCAGCGTTTCTATGACTAGCGGGGGGCTCTACGAGCAGTACTTC.

The rearrangement uses TRBV5-6 and TRBJ1-1; 8 bases align to TRBD1. V was clipped by 4 bases and J by 4 bases; unmatched bases: 9. Germline V gene sequence: CDR1 SGHDT, CDR2 YYEEEE. This CDR3 contains 15 residues. The CDR3 DNA sequence: TGTGCCAGCAGCCCCCTCGGACAGGGAGGCACTGAAGCTTTCTTT. This codes for CASSPLGQGGTEAFF.

This chain connects TRBV7-2 to TRBJ1-1; 8 positions agree with TRBD1. Germline lookup yields CDR1 SGHTA and CDR2 FQGNSA. The CDR3 contains 13 residues. Unmatched junction bases numbered 2, after V lost 5 bases and J lost 3 bases. The CDR3 sequence is CASSKTGDTEAFF. CDR3 sequence (DNA): TGTGCCAGCAGCAAGACAGGGGACACTGAAGCTTTCTTT.

The chain links TRBV12-1 to TRBJ2-3; TRBD2, the D gene given by the table, was not confirmed from the DNA. TRBV12-1 is described as a pseudogene. This CDR3 comprises 17 residues. The CDR3 DNA sequence: TGTGCCAGCAGCTTTGACGGACTAGCGGCTAGCACAGATACGCAGTATTTT. This sequence encodes CASSFDGLAASTDTQYF.

The J gene is TRBJ2-1, the V gene TRBV6-4; TRBD2 matches at 11 bases. The CDR3 spans 14 residues. The germline CDR1 and CDR2 sequences are MRHNA and SNTAGT. J was trimmed by 9 bases and V by 7 bases; bases with no gene match: 8. CDR3 nucleotides: TGTGCCAGCAAGGGGGGACTAGCGGAGAGTGAGCAGTTCTTC. Amino acids: CASKGGLAESEQFF.

In its sample, this clone was seen a few times. The rearrangement links TRBV7-2 to TRBJ1-2, with a weak D call TRBD1 (6 bases). V dropped 3 bases and J dropped 6 bases, with 11 bases sitting between them. CDR1 and CDR2 (germline): SGHTA, FQGNSA. The CDR3 loop spans 13 amino acids. CDR3 sequence: CASSLGGRDGYTF. CDR3 coding DNA: TGTGCCAGCAGCTTGGGGGGGCGCGATGGCTACACCTTC.

V is TRBV6-4 and J is TRBJ2-1; 10 positions match TRBD1. The CDR3 loop spans 16 amino acids. Losses at the gene ends were 0 bases for V and 6 bases for J; bases not matched to a gene: 5. Germline lookup yields CDR1 MRHNA and CDR2 SNTAGT. CDR3 residues: CASSDSGTGAANEQFF. The DNA for the CDR3 is TGTGCCAGCAGTGACTCCGGGACAGGGGCCGCCAATGAGCAGTTCTTC.

V and J are TRBV6-5 and TRBJ1-1, with 7 bases fitting TRBD1. The CDR3 runs to 15 residues. Per germline, CDR1 MNHEY and CDR2 SVGAGI. V was pared by 4 bases and J by 1 base, with 6 bases of the junction left unmatched. The CDR3 protein is CASSSRQGGNTEAFF. CDR3 bases: TGTGCCAGCAGTTCCAGACAGGGAGGGAACACTGAAGCTTTCTTT.

The V and J genes are TRBV5-1 and TRBJ2-3; tentatively, D is TRBD2 (7 bases). With 4 bases removed from V and 4 bases from J, the gap between germline ends came to 13 bases. The CDR3 contains 14 residues. Germline CDR1 and CDR2: SGHRS and YFSETQ. In DNA form, the CDR3 reads TGCGCCAGCAGCCGGGGAGGGGGGCCAGATACGCAGTATTTT. Its protein is CASSRGGGPDTQYF.

The chain combines TRBV7-9 with TRBJ2-1; TRBD2 aligns across 13 bases. Germline trimming cut 4 bases from V and 12 bases from J; bases unmatched to any gene: 12. Germline V gene lookup returns CDR1 SEHNR and CDR2 FQNEAQ (reference sequence). The CDR3 runs to 16 residues. CDR3 DNA: TGTGCCAGCAGCTCCCCCGGACTAGCGGGAGATAGGGTGCAGTTCTTC. Translation gives CASSSPGLAGDRVQFF.

The gene calls are TRBV9 and TRBJ2-3; 9 bases agree with TRBD2. V lost 0 bases, J lost 3 bases, and 5 bases stayed unmatched. Per germline, CDR1 SGDLS and CDR2 YYNGEE. The CDR3 runs 16 residues. Written as DNA, the CDR3 is TGTGCCAGCAGCGTAGGTTCTAGCGGGGATACAGATACGCAGTATTTT. Amino acid sequence: CASSVGSSGDTDTQYF. Using reference TRBV9 and TRBJ2-3 for the parts outside the CDR3, the full variable domain is DSGVTQTPKHLITATGQRVTLRCSPRSGDLSVYWYQQSLDQGLQFLIQYYNGEERAKGNILERFSAQQFPDLHSELNLSSLELGDSALYFCASSVGSSGDTDTQYFGPGTRLTVL.

V gene TRBV15 combines with J gene TRBJ2-1; 8 bases agree with TRBD1. The CDR3 covers 16 residues. V trimming: 3 bases; J trimming: 4 bases; junction bases outside the gene matches: 8. CDR1 and CDR2 (germline): LNHNV, YYDKDF (reference sequence). CDR3 residues: CATSRMGTGVYNEQFF. The CDR3 DNA sequence: TGTGCCACCAGCAGGATGGGGACAGGAGTTTACAATGAGCAGTTCTTC. The variable domain in full, completed from reference TRBV15 and TRBJ2-1, reads DAMVIQNPRYQVTQFGKPVTLSCSQTLNHNVMYWYQQKSSQAPKLLFHYYDKDFNNEADTPDNFQSRRPNTSFCFLDIRSPGLGDTAMYLCATSRMGTGVYNEQFFGPGTRLTVL.

This rearrangement joins TRBV9 to TRBJ1-1; the D is unclear. CDR3 length: 15 amino acids. The V end lost 0 bases, the J end lost 1 base, and 10 bases lay between the germline ends. Germline CDR1 reads SGDLS; CDR2 reads YYNGEE. CDR3 in amino acids: CASSVAEQTNTEAFF. The CDR3 bases are TGTGCCAGCAGCGTAGCGGAACAGACGAACACTGAAGCTTTCTTT.

The J gene is TRBJ1-2, the V gene TRBV27, with 7 bases fitting TRBD1. Germline V CDR1 and CDR2: MNHEY, SMNVEV (reference sequence). The V gene end was trimmed by 4 bases and the J gene end by 4 bases; junction bases not matched to a gene: 9. This CDR3 spans 15 amino acids. CDR3 in DNA: TGTGCCAGCAGTTCCACGCGACAGGGCGGCTATGGCTACACCTTC. It specifies CASSSTRQGGYGYTF.

The V call is TRBV29-1, the J call TRBJ2-7; D is possibly TRBD2 (5 bases). The CDR3 has 13 residues. V was shortened by 6 bases and J by 4 bases, with 16 bases between the two germline ends. Looked up from germline, CDR1 is SQVTM and CDR2 is ANQGSEA. Here the CDR3 DNA reads TGCAGCGTAAAACAGCGGTTAGGATACGAGCAGTACTTC. This encodes CSVKQRLGYEQYF.

The genes are TRBV10-3 and TRBJ2-7, with 8 positions matching TRBD1. CDR1 is ENHRY, CDR2 SYGVKD, per germline. The length of the CDR3 is 14 residues. V was pared by 7 bases and J by 7 bases, with 12 bases of the junction left unmatched. The DNA of the CDR3 is TGTGCCATCACTCCGGTAGCGCAGGGGGCGGAGCAGTACTTC. As protein: CAITPVAQGAEQYF.

The chain joins TRBV9 to TRBJ2-3, with 7 bases identical to TRBD2. Germline CDR1 is SGDLS and CDR2 is YYNGEE. The J segment lost 6 bases and the V segment lost 4 bases, leaving 14 bases of the junction unmatched. The CDR3 has 16 amino acids. The CDR3: CASSPATLTSSDTQYF. CDR3 DNA sequence: TGTGCCAGCAGCCCCGCGACCCTGACTAGCAGTGATACGCAGTATTTT.

The rearrangement links TRBV6-1 to TRBJ1-6; weak D call: TRBD1 (6 bases). The germline V gene encodes CDR1 MNHNS and CDR2 SASEGT. Trimming left V 4 bases short and J 13 bases short, with 20 bases between. The CDR3 has 15 residues. The CDR3 reads CASSGGGQASRPLHF. The CDR3 nucleotides are TGTGCCAGCAGTGGGGGGGGGCAGGCCTCCCGTCCCCTCCACTTT.

The gene calls are TRBV9 and TRBJ2-3; 10 bases match TRBD2. CDR1 is SGDLS, CDR2 YYNGEE, per germline. This CDR3 has 15 amino acids. The J segment lost 0 bases and the V segment lost 6 bases, leaving 4 bases of the junction unmatched. CDR3 protein: CASTRTSGSTDTQYF. In DNA form, the CDR3 reads TGTGCCAGCACCCGGACTAGCGGTAGCACAGATACGCAGTATTTT.

This sequence joins TRBV25-1 and TRBJ2-4, with D possibly TRBD1 on 5 matching bases. Germline V gene sequence: CDR1 MGHDK, CDR2 SYGVNS. CDR3 length: 12 residues. The V end lost 6 bases, the J end lost 15 bases, and 18 bases lay between the germline ends. The CDR3 region is CASSDDSGKLYF. The DNA of the CDR3 is TGTGCCAGCAGCGACGACAGTGGGAAGCTGTACTTC.

The gene calls are TRBV18 and TRBJ2-4, with no clear D. Germline V gives CDR1 KGHSH, CDR2 LQKENI. The CDR3 is 12 amino acids. V dropped 3 bases and J dropped 9 bases, with 9 bases sitting between them. The CDR3: CASSPPSTIQYF. CDR3 DNA: TGTGCCAGCTCACCTCCTAGTACCATTCAGTACTTC.

The J gene is TRBJ1-5, the V gene TRBV28; no definite D call. The V and J ends lost 6 bases and 7 bases respectively, with 13 bases between them. The CDR3 has 13 amino acids. Looked up from germline, CDR1 is MDHEN and CDR2 is SYDVKM. This CDR3 reads CASRRVDRQPQHF. The DNA for the CDR3 is TGTGCCAGCAGGAGGGTCGATAGGCAGCCCCAGCATTTT.